Listed below are T cell receptor beta chains from one sample, sequenced in a study of T cell changes during pregnancy in multiple sclerosis. Profiling relied on immunoSEQ multiplex PCR, and the TCRdb table lists in-frame clones only, not all of them. The sample gives 36,000 or so clones, about nine tenths of which show up once; 11% is in the top ten. The material was CD8+ T cells from peripheral blood mononuclear cells, obtained in the third trimester of pregnancy. The receptors were gathered from a female donor with multiple sclerosis, enrolled in a pregnancy study. The CDR3 runs from the conserved cysteine through the conserved F or W. Fields, in order: D gene, J gene, clone size, V gene, CDR3 protein, CDR3 DNA. A D gene is named only where the DNA matches it firmly. Some rows mark clone size as missing; the rest say once, few, many or name a class of expanded clone.

NA	TRBJ1-1	NA	TRBV19	CASSINMNTEAFF	TGTGCCAGTAGTATAAATATGAACACTGAAGCTTTCTTT
NA	TRBJ1-3	once	TRBV14	CASSPVPHRNTIYF	TGTGCCAGCAGCCCCGTTCCCCACCGGAACACCATATATTTT
NA	TRBJ1-1	NA	TRBV5-1	CASSLRGTNTEAFF	TGCGCCAGCAGCTTGCGCGGGACGAACACTGAAGCTTTCTTT
NA	TRBJ1-5	few	TRBV5-5	CASTRDILSNQPQHF	TGTGCCAGCACCCGGGACATCCTTAGCAATCAGCCCCAGCATTTT
TRBD1	TRBJ1-2	NA	TRBV7-3	CASSPGTGVNYGYTF	TGTGCCAGCAGCCCGGGGACAGGGGTGAACTATGGCTACACCTTC
NA	TRBJ1-1	NA	TRBV14	CASSPTGTEAFF	TGTGCCAGCAGCCCTACAGGAACTGAAGCTTTCTTT
NA	TRBJ2-3	NA	TRBV6-6	CASSYSAADTQYF	TGTGCCAGCAGTTATTCCGCAGCAGATACGCAGTATTTT
NA	TRBJ1-5	NA	TRBV27	CASSLAGDQPQHF	TGTGCCAGCAGTTTAGCAGGGGATCAGCCCCAGCATTTT
TRBD1	TRBJ1-5	NA	TRBV4-1	CASSQITGDDQPQHF	TGCGCCAGCAGCCAAATAACAGGGGATGACCAGCCCCAGCATTTT
TRBD2	TRBJ2-7	NA	TRBV18	CASSPHGTSGGARYEQYF	TGTGCCAGCTCACCTCACGGGACTAGCGGGGGGGCCCGATACGAGCAGTACTTC
NA	TRBJ2-7	NA	TRBV4-1	CASSQDATQDFYEQYF	TGCGCCAGCAGCCAAGATGCGACACAGGATTTCTACGAGCAGTACTTC
TRBD1	TRBJ1-1	NA	TRBV7-9	CASSWTQGVGWGAFF	TGTGCCAGCAGCTGGACTCAGGGGGTTGGCTGGGGAGCTTTCTTT
NA	TRBJ1-2	NA	TRBV5-6	CASSLAGGGNYGYTF	TGTGCCAGCAGCTTGGCCGGGGGGGGAAACTATGGCTACACCTTC
TRBD2	TRBJ2-7	NA	TRBV19	CASSTGLAGSEQYF	TGTGCCAGTAGTACGGGACTAGCGGGTTCCGAGCAGTACTTC
TRBD1	TRBJ1-2	once	TRBV9	CASSVTTGVDGYTF	TGTGCCAGCAGCGTTACAACAGGGGTCGATGGCTACACCTTC
TRBD1	TRBJ2-1	NA	TRBV10-2	CASILGQDNIHNEQFF	TGCGCCAGCATCCTGGGACAGGATAATATTCACAATGAGCAGTTCTTC
TRBD1	TRBJ1-3	NA	TRBV2	CASSLGPGQRTISGNTIYF	TGTGCCAGCAGCCTCGGGCCGGGACAGCGAACCATCTCTGGAAACACCATATATTTT
NA	TRBJ2-1	NA	TRBV27	CASTSGGPNNEQFF	TGTGCCAGCACTTCCGGGGGGCCGAACAATGAGCAGTTCTTC
TRBD2	TRBJ2-5	NA	TRBV27	CASSSHSGLAGAQYF	TGTGCCAGCAGTTCCCACTCAGGACTAGCGGGGGCCCAGTACTTC
TRBD1	TRBJ2-7	NA	TRBV7-6	CASSLQDRGFHEQYF	TGTGCCAGCAGCTTACAGGACAGGGGATTCCACGAGCAGTACTTC
NA	TRBJ2-1	NA	TRBV6-1	CASQPGSYNEQFF	TGTGCCAGCCAACCGGGCTCCTACAATGAGCAGTTCTTC
NA	TRBJ1-3	NA	TRBV27	CASSSRGRGNTIYF	TGTGCCAGCAGTTCAAGGGGGAGAGGAAACACCATATATTTT
TRBD1	TRBJ1-2	NA	TRBV7-6	CASSLAPFRLDRANGYTF	TGTGCCAGCAGCTTAGCCCCCTTCCGATTGGACAGGGCAAATGGCTACACCTTC
NA	TRBJ1-2	NA	TRBV5-1	CASSLDRAEWNGYTF	TGCGCCAGCAGCTTGGACAGGGCTGAATGGAATGGCTACACCTTC
NA	TRBJ2-1	NA	TRBV6-6	CASSLSGVPEQFF	TGTGCCAGCAGTTTATCAGGGGTGCCTGAGCAGTTCTTC
TRBD1	TRBJ2-7	NA	TRBV13	CASGTGDYEQYF	TGTGCCAGCGGGACAGGGGACTACGAGCAGTACTTC
NA	TRBJ1-4	NA	TRBV7-9	CASSLETAGEKLFF	TGTGCCAGCAGCTTGGAGACAGCAGGCGAAAAACTGTTTTTT
NA	TRBJ2-6	few	TRBV10-2	CASSESGSFSGANVLTF	TGCGCCAGCAGTGAGTCGGGCAGCTTTTCTGGGGCCAACGTCCTGACTTTC
NA	TRBJ2-2	NA	TRBV19	CASSTGVANTGELFF	TGTGCCAGTAGTACAGGGGTCGCGAACACCGGGGAGCTGTTTTTT
TRBD2	TRBJ2-1	NA	TRBV6-1	CASSEAGGPYNEQFF	TGTGCCAGCAGTGAGGCGGGGGGGCCCTACAATGAGCAGTTCTTC
TRBD2	TRBJ2-7	once	TRBV27	CASSVTSGSYEQYF	TGTGCCAGCAGTGTTACTAGCGGGAGTTACGAGCAGTACTTC
NA	TRBJ1-1	NA	TRBV29-1	CSAGTPNTEAFF	TGCAGCGCCGGGACACCTAACACTGAAGCTTTCTTT
NA	TRBJ2-3	NA	TRBV14	CASSLVGADTQYF	TGTGCCAGCAGCCTTGTGGGCGCAGATACGCAGTATTTT
NA	TRBJ2-3	once	TRBV7-8	CASSYSRRDTDTQYF	TGTGCCAGCAGCTACTCACGCAGGGACACAGATACGCAGTATTTT
TRBD2	TRBJ2-7	few	TRBV4-1	CASSLSSGYSYEQYF	TGCGCCAGCAGCCTAAGTAGCGGGTACTCCTACGAGCAGTACTTC
NA	TRBJ2-7	once	TRBV5-4	CASSLQDAEQYF	TGTGCCAGCAGCTTACAGGACGCCGAGCAGTACTTC
NA	TRBJ2-1	NA	TRBV5-4	CASSLAQFGEQFF	TGTGCCAGCAGCTTGGCCCAATTTGGCGAGCAGTTCTTC
NA	TRBJ2-5	NA	TRBV15	CATSRDEVQTQYF	TGTGCCACCAGCAGAGATGAGGTACAGACCCAGTACTTC
TRBD1	TRBJ1-2	NA	TRBV4-2	CASSRTGSPNGYTF	TGTGCCAGCAGCAGGACAGGGAGCCCAAATGGCTACACCTTC
NA	TRBJ2-7	NA	TRBV6-6	CASTWGPSYEQYF	TGTGCCAGCACCTGGGGGCCCTCCTACGAGCAGTACTTC
NA	TRBJ1-3	NA	TRBV5-1	CASSLDPSPGGLSGNTIYF	TGCGCCAGCAGCTTGGACCCGTCCCCGGGGGGCCTATCTGGAAACACCATATATTTT
NA	TRBJ2-7	NA	TRBV5-5	CASSLGSNEQYF	TGTGCCAGCAGCTTGGGGTCTAACGAGCAGTACTTC